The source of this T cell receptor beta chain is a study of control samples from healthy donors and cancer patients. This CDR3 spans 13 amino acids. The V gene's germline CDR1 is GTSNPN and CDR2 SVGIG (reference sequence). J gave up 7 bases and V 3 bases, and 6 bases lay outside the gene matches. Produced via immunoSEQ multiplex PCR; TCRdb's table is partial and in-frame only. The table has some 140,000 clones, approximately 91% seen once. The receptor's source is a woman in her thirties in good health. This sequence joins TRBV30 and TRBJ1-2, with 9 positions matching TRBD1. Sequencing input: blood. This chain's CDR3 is CAWRDRDRAGYTF. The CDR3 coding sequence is TGTGCCTGGAGAGACCGGGACAGGGCTGGCTACACCTTC.